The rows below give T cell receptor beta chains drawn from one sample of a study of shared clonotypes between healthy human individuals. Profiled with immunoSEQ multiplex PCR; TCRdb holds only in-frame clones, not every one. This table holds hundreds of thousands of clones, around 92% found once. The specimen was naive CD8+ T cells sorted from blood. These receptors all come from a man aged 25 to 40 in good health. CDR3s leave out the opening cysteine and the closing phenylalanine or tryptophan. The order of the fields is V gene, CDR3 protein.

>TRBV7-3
ASSKQRAAGASTDTQY
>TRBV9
ASSVRREEVSNEQF
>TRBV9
ASSVGLAVLTDTQY
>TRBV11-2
ASSKGLAGSYEQY
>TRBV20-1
SARWIEQF
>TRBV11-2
ASTPAEDTQY
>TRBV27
ASSLPGGPYNEQF
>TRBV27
ASSFASNQPQH
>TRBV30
AWSSGTAGNQPQH
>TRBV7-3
ASSLSAAGGLSSSYNEQF
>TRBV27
ASSPDRIGANVLT
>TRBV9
ASSVWDSSYEQY
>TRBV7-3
ASSSPGLNQPQH
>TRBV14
ASSQADPAGELF
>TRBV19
ASSISANTEAF
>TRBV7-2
ASSPRTSGSRYEQF
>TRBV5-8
ASCLSLGANVLT
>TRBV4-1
ASSQRDTLDEQY
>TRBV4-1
ASSQAGQGNQPQH
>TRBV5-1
ASSLEVPRADTQY
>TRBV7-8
ASSSPLAGHSTDTQY
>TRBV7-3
ASSLTLTGRDGYT